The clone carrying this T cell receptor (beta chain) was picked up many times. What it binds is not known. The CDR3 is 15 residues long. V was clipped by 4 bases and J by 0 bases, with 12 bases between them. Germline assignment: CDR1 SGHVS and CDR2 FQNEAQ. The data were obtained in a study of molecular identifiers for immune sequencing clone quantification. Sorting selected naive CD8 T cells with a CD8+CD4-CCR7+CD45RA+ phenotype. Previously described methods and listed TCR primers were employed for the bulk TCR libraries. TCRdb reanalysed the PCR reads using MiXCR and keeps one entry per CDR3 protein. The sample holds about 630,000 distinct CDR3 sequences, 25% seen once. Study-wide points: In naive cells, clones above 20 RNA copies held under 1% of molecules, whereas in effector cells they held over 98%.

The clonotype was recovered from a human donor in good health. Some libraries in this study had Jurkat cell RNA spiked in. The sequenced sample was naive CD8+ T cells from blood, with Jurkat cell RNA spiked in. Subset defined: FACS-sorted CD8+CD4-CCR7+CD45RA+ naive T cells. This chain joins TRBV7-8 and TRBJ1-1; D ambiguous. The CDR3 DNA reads TGTGCCAGCAGCTCGAGCGGATACATGAACACTGAAGCTTTCTTT. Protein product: CASSSSGYMNTEAFF.